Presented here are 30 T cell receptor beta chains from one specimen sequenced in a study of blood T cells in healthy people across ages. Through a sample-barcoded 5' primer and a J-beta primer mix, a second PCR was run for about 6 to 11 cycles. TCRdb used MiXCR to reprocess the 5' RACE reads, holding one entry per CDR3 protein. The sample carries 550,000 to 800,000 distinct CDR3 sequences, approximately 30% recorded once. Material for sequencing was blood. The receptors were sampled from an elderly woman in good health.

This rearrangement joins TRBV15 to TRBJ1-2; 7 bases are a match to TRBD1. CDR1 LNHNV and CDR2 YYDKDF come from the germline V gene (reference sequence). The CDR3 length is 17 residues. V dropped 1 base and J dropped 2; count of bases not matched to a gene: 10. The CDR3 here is CATSRVRQGMSNYGYTF. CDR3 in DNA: TGTGCCACCAGCAGAGTCAGACAGGGAATGTCGAACTATGGCTACACCTTC.

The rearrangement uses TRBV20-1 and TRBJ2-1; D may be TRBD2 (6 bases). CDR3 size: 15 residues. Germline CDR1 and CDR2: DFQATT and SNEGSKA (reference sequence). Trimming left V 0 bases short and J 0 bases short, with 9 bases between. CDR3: CSARDGGTSYNEQFF. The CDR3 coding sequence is TGCAGTGCTAGAGATGGGGGGACCTCCTACAATGAGCAGTTCTTC.

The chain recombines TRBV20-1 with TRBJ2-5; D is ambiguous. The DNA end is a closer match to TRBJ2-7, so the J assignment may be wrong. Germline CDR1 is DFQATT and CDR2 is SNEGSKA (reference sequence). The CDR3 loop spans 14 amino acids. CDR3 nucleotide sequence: TGCAGTGCTAGAGACGACGCGAAATTGGGCGAGCAGTACTTC. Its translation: CSARDDAKLGEQYF.

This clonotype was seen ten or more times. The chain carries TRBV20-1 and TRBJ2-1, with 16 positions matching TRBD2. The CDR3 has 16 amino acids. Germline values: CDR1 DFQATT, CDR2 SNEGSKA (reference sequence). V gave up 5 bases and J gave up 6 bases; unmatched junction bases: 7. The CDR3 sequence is CSAYEGLAGGGNEQFF. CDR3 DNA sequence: TGCAGTGCTTACGAGGGACTAGCGGGGGGGGGCAATGAGCAGTTCTTC.

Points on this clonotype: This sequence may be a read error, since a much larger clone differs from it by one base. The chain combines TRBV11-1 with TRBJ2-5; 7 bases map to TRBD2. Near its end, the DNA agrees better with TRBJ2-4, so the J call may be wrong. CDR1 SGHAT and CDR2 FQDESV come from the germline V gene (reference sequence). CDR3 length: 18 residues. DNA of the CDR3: TGTGCCAGCAGCCCCACCCCAATGACCGTGGGAGGGAAAAACATTCAGTACTTC. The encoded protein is CASSPTPMTVGGKNIQYF.

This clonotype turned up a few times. This chain's CDR3 is CASSQDPGGSNEQFF. The CDR3 coding sequence is TGTGCCAGCAGCCAAGATCCCGGAGGGAGCAATGAGCAGTTCTTC. V gene TRBV3-1 combines with J gene TRBJ2-1, with D perhaps TRBD2 (6 bases). V was shortened by 0 bases and J by 6 bases, with 12 bases between the two germline ends. Looked up from germline, CDR1 is LGHDT and CDR2 is YNNKEL (reference sequence). The CDR3 sequence is 15 residues long.

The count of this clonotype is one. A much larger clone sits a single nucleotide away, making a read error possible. CDR3 coding DNA: TGTGCCAGTAGTATGAACACAGATCCGCAGTATTTT. Translating gives CASSMNTDPQYF. The J gene is TRBJ2-3, the V gene TRBV19; D not certain. This CDR3 region has 12 residues. Germline V CDR1 and CDR2: LNHDA, SQIVND (reference sequence).

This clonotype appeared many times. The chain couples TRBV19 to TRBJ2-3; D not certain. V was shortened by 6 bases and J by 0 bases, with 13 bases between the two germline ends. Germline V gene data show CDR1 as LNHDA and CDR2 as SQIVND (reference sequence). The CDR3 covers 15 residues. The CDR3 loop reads CASRLTSSSTDTQYF. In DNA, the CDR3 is TGTGCCAGTAGGCTGACTTCCTCTAGCACAGATACGCAGTATTTT.

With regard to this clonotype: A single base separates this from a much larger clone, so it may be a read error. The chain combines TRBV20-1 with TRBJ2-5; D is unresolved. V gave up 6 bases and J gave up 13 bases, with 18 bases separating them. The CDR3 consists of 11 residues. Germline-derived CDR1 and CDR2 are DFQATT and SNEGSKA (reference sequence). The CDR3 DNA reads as TGCAGTGCCAGCCCCGTAAATGAGCGGTACTTC. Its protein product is CSASPVNERYF.

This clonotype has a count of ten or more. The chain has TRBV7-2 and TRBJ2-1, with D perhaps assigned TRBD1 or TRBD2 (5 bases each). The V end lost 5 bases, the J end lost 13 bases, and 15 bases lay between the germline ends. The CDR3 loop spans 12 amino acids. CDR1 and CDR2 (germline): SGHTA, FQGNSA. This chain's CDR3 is CASSRGDGAQFF. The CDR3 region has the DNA TGTGCCAGCAGCCGTGGAGACGGGGCCCAGTTCTTC.

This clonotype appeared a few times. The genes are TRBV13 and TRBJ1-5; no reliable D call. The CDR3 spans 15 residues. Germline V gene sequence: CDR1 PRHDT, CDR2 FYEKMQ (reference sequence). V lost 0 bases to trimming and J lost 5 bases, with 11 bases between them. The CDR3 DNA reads TGTGCCAGCAGCTTAGGACTAAAGGGTGATCAGCCCCAGCATTTT. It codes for CASSLGLKGDQPQHF. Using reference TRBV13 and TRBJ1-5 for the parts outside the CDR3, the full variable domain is AAGVIQSPRHLIKEKRETATLKCYPIPRHDTVYWYQQGPGQDPQFLISFYEKMQSDKGSIPDRFSAQQFSDYHSELNMSSLELGDSALYFCASSLGLKGDQPQHFGDGTRLSIL.

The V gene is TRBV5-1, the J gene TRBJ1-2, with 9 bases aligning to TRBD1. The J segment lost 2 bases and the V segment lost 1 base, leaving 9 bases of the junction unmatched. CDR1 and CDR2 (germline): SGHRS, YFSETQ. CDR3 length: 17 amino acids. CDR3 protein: CASSLYSVGQGNYGYTF. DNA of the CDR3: TGCGCCAGCAGCTTGTATTCTGTGGGACAGGGAAACTATGGCTACACCTTC.

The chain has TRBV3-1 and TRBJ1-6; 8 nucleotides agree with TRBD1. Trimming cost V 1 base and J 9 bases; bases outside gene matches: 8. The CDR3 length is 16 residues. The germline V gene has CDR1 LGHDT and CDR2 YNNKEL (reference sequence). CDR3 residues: CASSQGGTGLGSPLHF. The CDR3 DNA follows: TGTGCCAGCAGCCAAGGGGGGACAGGCCTTGGTTCACCCCTCCACTTT.

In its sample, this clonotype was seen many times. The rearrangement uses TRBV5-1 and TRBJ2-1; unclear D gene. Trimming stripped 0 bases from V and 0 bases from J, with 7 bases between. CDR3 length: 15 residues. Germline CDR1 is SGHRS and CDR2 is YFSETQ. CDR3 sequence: CASSLAASSYNEQFF. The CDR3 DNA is TGCGCCAGCAGCTTGGCTGCGAGCTCCTACAATGAGCAGTTCTTC.

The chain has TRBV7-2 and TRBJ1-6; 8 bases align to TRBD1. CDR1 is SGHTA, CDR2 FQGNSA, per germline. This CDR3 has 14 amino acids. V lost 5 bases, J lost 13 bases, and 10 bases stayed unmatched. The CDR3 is CASSPGRGRQPLHF. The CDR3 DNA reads TGTGCCAGCAGCCCCGGCAGGGGGCGCCAGCCCCTCCACTTT.

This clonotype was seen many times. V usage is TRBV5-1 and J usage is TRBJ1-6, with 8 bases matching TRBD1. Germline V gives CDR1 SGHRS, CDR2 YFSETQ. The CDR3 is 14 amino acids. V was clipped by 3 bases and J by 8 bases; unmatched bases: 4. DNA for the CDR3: TGCGCCAGCAGCTGGGCAGGGGGCGATTCACCCCTCCACTTT. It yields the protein CASSWAGGDSPLHF.

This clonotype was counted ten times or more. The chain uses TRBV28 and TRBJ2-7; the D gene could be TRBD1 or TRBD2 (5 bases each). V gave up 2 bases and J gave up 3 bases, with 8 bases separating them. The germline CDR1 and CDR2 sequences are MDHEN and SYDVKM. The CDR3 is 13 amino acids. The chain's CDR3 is CASSLRGVYEQYF. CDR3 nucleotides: TGTGCCAGCAGTTTACGAGGGGTCTACGAGCAGTACTTC.

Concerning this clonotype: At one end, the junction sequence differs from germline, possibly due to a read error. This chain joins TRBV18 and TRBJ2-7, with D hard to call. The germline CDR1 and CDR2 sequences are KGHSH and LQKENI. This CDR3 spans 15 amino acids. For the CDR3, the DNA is TGTGTCAGCTCACCACCCGACGGAAAGACCTACGAGCAGTACTTC. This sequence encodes CVSSPPDGKTYEQYF. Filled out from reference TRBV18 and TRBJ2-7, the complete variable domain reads NAGVMQNPRHLVRRRGQEARLRCSPMKGHSHVYWYRQLPEEGLKFMVYLQKENIIDESGMPKERFSAEFPKEGPSILRIQQVVRGDSAAYFCVSSPPDGKTYEQYFGPGTRLTVT.

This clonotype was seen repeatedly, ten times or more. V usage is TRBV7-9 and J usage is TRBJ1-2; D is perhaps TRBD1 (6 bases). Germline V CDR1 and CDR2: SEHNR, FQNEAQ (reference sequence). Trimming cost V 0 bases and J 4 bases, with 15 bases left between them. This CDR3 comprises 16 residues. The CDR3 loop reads CASSLAVGGASYGYTF. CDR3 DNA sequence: TGTGCCAGCAGCTTAGCGGTGGGGGGCGCATCCTATGGCTACACCTTC.

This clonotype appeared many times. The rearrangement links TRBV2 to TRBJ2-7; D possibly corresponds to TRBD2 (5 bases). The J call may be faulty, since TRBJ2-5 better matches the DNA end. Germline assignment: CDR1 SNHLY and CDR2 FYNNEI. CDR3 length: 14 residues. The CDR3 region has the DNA TGTGCCAGCAACGAGGGCCAGGTCGCTGGGACCCAGTACTTC. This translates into CASNEGQVAGTQYF.

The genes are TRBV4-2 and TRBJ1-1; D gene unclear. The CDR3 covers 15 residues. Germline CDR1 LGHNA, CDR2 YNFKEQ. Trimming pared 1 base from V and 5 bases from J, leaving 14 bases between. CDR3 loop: CASSQGELTGTEAFF. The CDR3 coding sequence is TGTGCCAGCAGCCAAGGCGAACTGACGGGGACTGAAGCTTTCTTT.

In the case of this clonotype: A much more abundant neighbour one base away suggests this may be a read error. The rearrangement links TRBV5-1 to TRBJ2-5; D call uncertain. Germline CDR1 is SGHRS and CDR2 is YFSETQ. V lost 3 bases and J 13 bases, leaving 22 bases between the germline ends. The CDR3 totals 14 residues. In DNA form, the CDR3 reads TGCGCCAGCAGCTCGGGTAGTCCAGCCTACGAGCGGTACTTC. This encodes CASSSGSPAYERYF.

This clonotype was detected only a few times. The CDR3, as DNA: TGCGCCAGCAGCTTGGACAGGGGTAATGGCTACACCTTC. Amino acid sequence: CASSLDRGNGYTF. The rearrangement uses TRBV5-1 and TRBJ1-2, with 7 bases that match TRBD1. The V gene's germline CDR1 is SGHRS and CDR2 YFSETQ. CDR3 length: 13 residues. With 0 bases clipped from V and 6 bases from J, the junction kept 2 bases outside the gene matches.

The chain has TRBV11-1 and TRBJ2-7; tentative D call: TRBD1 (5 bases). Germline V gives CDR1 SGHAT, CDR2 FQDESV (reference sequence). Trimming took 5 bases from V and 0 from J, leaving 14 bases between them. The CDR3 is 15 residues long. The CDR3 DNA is TGTGCCAGCAGCCCGACAGATATGCCCTCCTACGAGCAGTACTTC. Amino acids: CASSPTDMPSYEQYF. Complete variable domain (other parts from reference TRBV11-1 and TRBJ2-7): EAEVAQSPRYKITEKSQAVAFWCDPISGHATLYWYRQILGQGPELLVQFQDESVVDDSQLPKDRFSAERLKGVDSTLKIQPAELGDSAMYLCASSPTDMPSYEQYFGPGTRLTVT.

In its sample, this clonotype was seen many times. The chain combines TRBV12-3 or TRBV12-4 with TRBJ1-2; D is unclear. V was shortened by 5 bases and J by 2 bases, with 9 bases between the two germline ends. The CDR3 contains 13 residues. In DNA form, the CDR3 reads TGTGCCAGCAGTCTTCGGGTCAACTATGGCTACACCTTC. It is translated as CASSLRVNYGYTF.

CDR3 sequence reads: CSAAHNYEQYF. The CDR3 region has the DNA TGCAGTGCTGCCCACAACTACGAGCAGTACTTC. J is TRBJ2-7 and V is TRBV20-1; no firm D call. The length of the CDR3 is 11 residues. Deletions cut 5 bases from V and 3 bases from J, with 8 bases between. The V gene's germline CDR1 is DFQATT and CDR2 SNEGSKA (reference sequence).

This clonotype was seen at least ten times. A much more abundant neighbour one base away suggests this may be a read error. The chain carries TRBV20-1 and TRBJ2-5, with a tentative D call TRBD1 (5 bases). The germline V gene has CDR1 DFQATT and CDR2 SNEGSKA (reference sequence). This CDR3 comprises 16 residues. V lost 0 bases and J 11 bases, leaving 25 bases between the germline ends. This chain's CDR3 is CSARDSMGPNYNEQYF. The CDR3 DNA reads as TGCAGTGCTAGAGATTCGATGGGGCCAAACTACAATGAGCAGTACTTC.

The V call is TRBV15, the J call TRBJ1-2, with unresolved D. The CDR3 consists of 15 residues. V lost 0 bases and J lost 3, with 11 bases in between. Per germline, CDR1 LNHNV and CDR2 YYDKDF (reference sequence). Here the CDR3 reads CATSRELTAYYGYTF. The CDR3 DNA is TGTGCCACCAGCAGAGAACTCACGGCTTACTATGGCTACACCTTC.

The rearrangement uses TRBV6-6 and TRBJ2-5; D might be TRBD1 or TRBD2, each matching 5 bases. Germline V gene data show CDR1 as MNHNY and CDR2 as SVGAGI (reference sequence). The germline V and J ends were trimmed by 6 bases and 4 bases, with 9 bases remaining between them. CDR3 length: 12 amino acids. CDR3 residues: CASRGTPETQYF. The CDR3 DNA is TGTGCCAGCAGGGGGACCCCAGAGACCCAGTACTTC.

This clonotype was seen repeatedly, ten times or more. The CDR3 protein is CASSLELVEQYF. Written as DNA, the CDR3 is TGTGCCAGCAGCTTGGAGCTAGTCGAGCAGTACTTC. The genes are TRBV5-5 and TRBJ2-7; D remains ambiguous. Germline CDR1 SGHKS, CDR2 YYEKEE (reference sequence). V shed 0 bases and J shed 6 bases, with 7 bases lying between them. The CDR3 consists of 12 residues.